The clone carrying this TCR beta chain was seen once. Assay: immunoSEQ multiplex PCR; the TCRdb copy retains only in-frame clones and omits some. Seen here are around 100,000 clones, about 83% observed once, and the top ten hold around a sixth. The sample comes from a study of T cell responses to AZD1222 COVID-19 vaccine. The CDR3 has 11 amino acids. The V gene lost 4 bases and the J gene lost 10 bases, with 10 bases spanning the gap. Germline V gene lookup returns CDR1 MRHNA and CDR2 SNTAGT. This sample comprised peripheral blood, obtained on day 0 of AZD1222 vaccination. This sequence originates from an adult in good health. V usage is TRBV6-4 and J usage is TRBJ1-2; possibly TRBD1 for D (6 bases). This CDR3 reads CASSGGGVYTF. CDR3 in DNA: TGTGCCAGCAGTGGCGGGGGCGTCTACACCTTC.